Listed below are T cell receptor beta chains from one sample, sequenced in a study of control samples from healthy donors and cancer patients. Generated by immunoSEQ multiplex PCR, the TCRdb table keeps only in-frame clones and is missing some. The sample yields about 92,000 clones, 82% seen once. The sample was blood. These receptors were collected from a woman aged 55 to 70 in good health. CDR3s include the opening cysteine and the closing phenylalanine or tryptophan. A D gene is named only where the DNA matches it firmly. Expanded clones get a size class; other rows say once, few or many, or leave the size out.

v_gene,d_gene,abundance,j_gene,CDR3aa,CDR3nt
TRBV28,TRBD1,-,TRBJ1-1,CASRGQGILNTEAFF,TGTGCCAGCCGGGGACAGGGGATCTTGAACACTGAAGCTTTCTTT
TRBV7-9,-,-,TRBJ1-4,CASTSRGVGEKLFF,TGTGCCAGCACCAGTCGAGGGGTGGGAGAAAAACTGTTTTTT
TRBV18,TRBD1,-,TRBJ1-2,CASSLQGVPSNYGYTF,TGTGCCAGCTCCTTACAGGGGGTCCCATCTAACTATGGCTACACCTTC
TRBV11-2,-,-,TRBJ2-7,CASSLEQGGYEQYF,TGTGCCAGCAGCTTAGAGCAGGGAGGTTACGAGCAGTACTTC
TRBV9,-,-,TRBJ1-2,CASSVGGANNYGYTF,TGTGCCAGCAGCGTAGGCGGGGCGAACAACTATGGCTACACCTTC
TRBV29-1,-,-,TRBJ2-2,CSVEMAGELFF,TGCAGCGTTGAAATGGCCGGGGAGCTGTTTTTT
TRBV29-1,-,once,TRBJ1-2,CSVGSAGGAYGYTF,TGCAGCGTGGGCTCAGCGGGGGGCGCCTATGGCTACACCTTC
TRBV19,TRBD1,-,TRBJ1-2,CASSYLPSGQGAYGYTF,TGTGCCAGTAGTTATCTCCCCTCGGGACAGGGGGCTTATGGCTACACCTTC
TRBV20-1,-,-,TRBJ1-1,CSASKGVANTEAFF,TGCAGTGCTAGTAAGGGGGTTGCGAACACTGAAGCTTTCTTT
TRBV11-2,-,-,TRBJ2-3,CASSSLRGSTDTQYF,TGTGCCAGCAGCTCACTTAGGGGAAGCACAGATACGCAGTATTTT
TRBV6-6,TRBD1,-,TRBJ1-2,CASAGGYGYTF,TGTGCCAGCGCAGGGGGCTATGGCTACACCTTC
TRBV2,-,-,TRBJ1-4,CASTPGAVSDEKLFF,TGTGCCAGCACCCCCGGAGCCGTCTCGGATGAAAAACTGTTTTTT
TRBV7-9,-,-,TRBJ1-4,CASSAPRGSYSTNEKLFF,TGTGCCAGCAGCGCCCCCAGGGGAAGCTATTCAACTAATGAAAAACTGTTTTTT
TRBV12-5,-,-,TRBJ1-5,CASGLDIPPQHF,TGTGCTAGTGGTTTGGACATCCCGCCCCAGCATTTT
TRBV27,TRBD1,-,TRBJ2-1,CASPIIYDRVVEPNEQFF,TGTGCCAGCCCTATAATATATGACAGGGTTGTAGAGCCTAATGAGCAGTTCTTC
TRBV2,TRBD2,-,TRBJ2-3,CASSLLAGGTDTQYF,TGTGCCAGCAGCCTACTAGCGGGAGGGACAGATACGCAGTATTTT
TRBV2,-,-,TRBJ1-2,CASSERGFYGYTF,TGTGCCAGCAGTGAGAGGGGTTTTTACGGCTACACCTTC
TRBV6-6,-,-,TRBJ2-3,CASSWGGQSTDTQYF,TGTGCCAGCAGTTGGGGGGGACAGAGCACAGATACGCAGTATTTT
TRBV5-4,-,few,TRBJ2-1,CASSKSPSYNEQFF,TGTGCCAGCAGCAAATCCCCTTCCTACAATGAGCAGTTCTTC
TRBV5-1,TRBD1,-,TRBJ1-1,CASSTQGVNTEAFF,TGCGCCAGCAGCACCCAGGGGGTGAACACTGAAGCTTTCTTT
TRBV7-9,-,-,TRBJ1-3,CASSLDLANTIYF,TGTGCCAGCAGCTTAGACCTCGCAAACACCATATATTTT
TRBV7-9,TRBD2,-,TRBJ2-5,CASSPARGGHQETQYF,TGTGCCAGCAGCCCAGCCCGCGGGGGACACCAAGAGACCCAGTACTTC
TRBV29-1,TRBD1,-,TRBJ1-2,CSLRTGGNYGYTF,TGCAGCCTGCGGACAGGGGGCAACTATGGCTACACCTTC
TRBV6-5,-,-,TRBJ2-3,CASSRGAADTQYF,TGTGCCAGTTCGAGGGGGGCCGCAGATACGCAGTATTTT
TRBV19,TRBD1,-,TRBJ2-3,CASSFLTGGRDTQYF,TGTGCCAGTAGCTTCTTGACAGGGGGTAGAGATACGCAGTATTTT
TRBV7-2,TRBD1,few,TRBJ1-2,CASSLELWQGGGYTF,TGTGCCAGCAGCTTAGAGTTGTGGCAGGGGGGTGGCTACACCTTC
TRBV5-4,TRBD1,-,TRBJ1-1,CASSTRTGANTEAFF,TGTGCCAGCAGCACCCGGACAGGGGCGAACACTGAAGCTTTCTTT
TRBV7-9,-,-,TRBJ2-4,CASSFQTAKNIQYF,TGTGCCAGCAGTTTCCAAACGGCCAAAAACATTCAGTACTTC
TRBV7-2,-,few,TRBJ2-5,CASSSGQQETQYF,TGTGCCAGCAGCTCCGGACAGCAAGAGACCCAGTACTTC
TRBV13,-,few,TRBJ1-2,CASSSDSIYGYTF,TGTGCCAGCAGCTCGGACAGTATCTATGGCTACACCTTC
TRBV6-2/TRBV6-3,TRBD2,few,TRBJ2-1,CASSPLAGGPNGEQFF,TGTGCCAGCAGCCCGCTAGCGGGGGGGCCAAATGGTGAGCAGTTCTTC
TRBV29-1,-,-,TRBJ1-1,CSVAGWDTEAFF,TGCAGCGTTGCAGGGTGGGACACTGAAGCTTTCTTT
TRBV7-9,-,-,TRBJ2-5,CASSYPWDGQETQYF,TGTGCCAGCAGCTACCCCTGGGACGGACAAGAGACCCAGTACTTC
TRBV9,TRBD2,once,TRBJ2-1,CASSAGTSGTVGLSYNEQFF,TGTGCCAGCAGCGCTGGGACTAGCGGGACGGTGGGCCTCTCCTACAATGAGCAGTTCTTC
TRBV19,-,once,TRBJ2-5,CASSIKWGFQETQYF,TGTGCCAGTAGTATAAAATGGGGCTTCCAAGAGACCCAGTACTTC
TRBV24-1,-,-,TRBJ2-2,CATKVPGELFF,TGTGCCACCAAGGTCCCCGGGGAGCTGTTTTTT
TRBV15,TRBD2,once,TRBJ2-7,CATSGGGRQNYEQYF,TGTGCCACCAGCGGGGGGGGACGGCAAAACTACGAGCAGTACTTC
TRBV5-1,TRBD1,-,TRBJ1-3,CASSLEVQGSSGNTIYF,TGCGCCAGCAGCCTGGAGGTACAGGGGAGCTCTGGAAACACCATATATTTT
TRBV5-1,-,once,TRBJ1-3,CASSLAGQGSGNTIYF,TGCGCCAGCAGCTTGGCCGGCCAAGGCTCTGGAAACACCATATATTTT
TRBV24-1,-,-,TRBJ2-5,CATSEGGGETQYF,TGTGCCACCAGTGAGGGGGGAGGTGAGACCCAGTACTTC
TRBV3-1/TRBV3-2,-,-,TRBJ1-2,CASSPPQKSGYTF,TGTGCCAGCAGCCCTCCCCAAAAATCCGGCTACACCTTC
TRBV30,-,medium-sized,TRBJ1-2,CAWSRWGRNGYTF,TGTGCCTGGAGCCGATGGGGGCGGAATGGCTACACCTTC
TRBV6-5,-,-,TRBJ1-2,CARGGLGWGGYTF,TGTGCCAGAGGGGGACTAGGGTGGGGTGGCTACACCTTC
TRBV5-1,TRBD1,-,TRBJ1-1,CASSPTGVNTEAFF,TGCGCCAGCAGCCCGACAGGGGTGAACACTGAAGCTTTCTTT